This T cell receptor (beta chain) was obtained from a study of blood T cell repertoires in COVID-19. Study in general: Samples representing acute and convalescent COVID-19 were sourced from the United States, Italy and Spain.

The CDR3 covers 15 residues. V was shortened by 4 bases and J by 5 bases, with 18 bases between the two germline ends. CDR1 is SGDLS and CDR2 is YYNGEE in the germline V gene. Profiling relied on immunoSEQ multiplex PCR, and the TCRdb table lists in-frame clones only, not all of them. Of nearly 300,000 clones detected, just under 90% appear once; the ten largest clones hold 2.5% to 3.5%. Sequencing input: PBMCs or T cells enriched from blood (not recorded which). The TCR originated in a woman aged 45-60 years who had been exposed to COVID-19. V usage is TRBV9 and J usage is TRBJ1-2, with D perhaps matching TRBD1 (5 bases). CDR3 nucleotides: TGTGCCAGCAGCACCTCCCCGACAGACTCATATGGCTACACCTTC. Translation gives CASSTSPTDSYGYTF.